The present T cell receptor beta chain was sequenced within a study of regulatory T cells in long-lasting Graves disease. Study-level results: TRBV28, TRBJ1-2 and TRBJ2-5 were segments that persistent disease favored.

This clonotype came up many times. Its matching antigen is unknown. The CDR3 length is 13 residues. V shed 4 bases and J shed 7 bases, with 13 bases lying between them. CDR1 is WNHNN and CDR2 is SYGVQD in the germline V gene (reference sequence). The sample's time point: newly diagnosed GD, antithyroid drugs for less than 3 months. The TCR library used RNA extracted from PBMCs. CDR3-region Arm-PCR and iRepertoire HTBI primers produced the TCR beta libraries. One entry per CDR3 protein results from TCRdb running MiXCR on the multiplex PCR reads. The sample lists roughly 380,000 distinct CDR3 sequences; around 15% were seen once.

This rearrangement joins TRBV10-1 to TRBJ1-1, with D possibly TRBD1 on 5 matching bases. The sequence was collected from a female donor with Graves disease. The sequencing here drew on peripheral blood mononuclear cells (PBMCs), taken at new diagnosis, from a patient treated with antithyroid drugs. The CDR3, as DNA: TGCGCCAGCAGTGGGGCCCAGGGTGGTGAAGCTTTCTTT. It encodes CASSGAQGGEAFF.